This T cell receptor (beta chain) came from a study of beta chain features in type 1 diabetes. CDR1 SGHVS and CDR2 FNYEAQ come from the germline V gene. V was clipped by 1 base and J by 4 bases, with 5 bases between them. CDR3 length: 13 amino acids. This clone was observed a handful of times. The whole isolated RNA underwent reverse transcription, so sequencing captured expressed TCRB transcripts. Only in-frame clones appear in the TCRdb table, and some are missing; sequencing was by immunoSEQ multiplex PCR. Of about 130,000 clones detected, about 8.7% appear once; the ten largest clones hold approximately 0.68%.

Sequencing used central memory CD4+ T cells from blood. This rearrangement joins TRBV7-6 to TRBJ2-1; D uncertain. This receptor was obtained from a man between 18 and 29 years old in good health. CDR3 sequence reads: CASSLGNYNEQFF. The CDR3 nucleotides read TGTGCCAGCAGCTTAGGTAATTACAATGAGCAGTTCTTC.